A selection of T cell receptor beta chains follows, all from one sample in a study of T cell responses to AZD1222 COVID-19 vaccine. Data came from immunoSEQ multiplex PCR; TCRdb stores just in-frame clones and leaves some out. This sample has around 90,000 clones, with around 86% found just once. Here the sequenced sample was peripheral blood, taken on day 0 of AZD1222 vaccination. The receptors stem from an adult in good health. CDR3s leave out the opening cysteine and the closing phenylalanine or tryptophan. Fields, in order: J gene, V gene, clone size, CDR3 protein. Size tells how often a clone was seen (once, few, many) or the class of an expanded clone, and some rows leave it out.

>TRBJ2-3|TRBV5-4|.
ASSLDRGFTDTQY
>TRBJ1-6|TRBV18|.
ASSPSAAYNSPLH
>TRBJ2-7|TRBV6-5|.
ASSRDRGAYEQY
>TRBJ1-2|TRBV4-2|.
ASSQDLGTDIYGYT
>TRBJ2-7|TRBV30|once
AWKNSRSGDEQY
>TRBJ2-1|TRBV5-4|.
ASRVSLWDENEQF
>TRBJ2-5|TRBV9|.
ASSVEGAQETQY
>TRBJ1-5|TRBV6-5|once
ASRNGGTQPQH
>TRBJ1-1|TRBV5-1|.
ASSLAAGNTEAF
>TRBJ2-7|TRBV3-1/TRBV3-2|.
ASSLGRGYEQY
>TRBJ2-7|TRBV5-1|.
ASSHTTGVSYEQY
>TRBJ1-4|TRBV7-9|.
ASGTEIEKLF
>TRBJ2-1|TRBV18|.
ASSPPGYNEQF
>TRBJ1-1|TRBV18|.
ASSPDRGNYANTEAF
>TRBJ1-5|TRBV19|.
ASSIDLLRGNQPQH
>TRBJ1-1|TRBV27|.
ASSFRLTAMNTEAF
>TRBJ1-4|TRBV7-2|once
ASSQLSGGEKLF
>TRBJ2-3|TRBV5-1|.
ASSLVRTSDDTQY
>TRBJ2-7|TRBV5-1|once
ASSQLNYEQY
>TRBJ2-2|TRBV2|once
AGRWSDTGELF
>TRBJ2-7|TRBV18|.
ASSPEAGSHEQY
>TRBJ1-3|TRBV3-1/TRBV3-2|.
ASSPNSYSGNTIY
>TRBJ1-6|TRBV5-8|.
ASSHLRPGSNSPLH
>TRBJ1-2|TRBV2|.
ASSELPTPNYGYT
>TRBJ2-3|TRBV7-9|.
ASSFKRGGNTDTQY
>TRBJ2-7|TRBV6-1|.
ASRDLLAGGEQY
>TRBJ2-6|TRBV5-1|once
ASSLVGGSGANVLT
>TRBJ2-1|TRBV6-5|.
ASRGKSSFDEQF
>TRBJ2-5|TRBV7-3|.
ASSSAGGQETQY
>TRBJ1-4|TRBV7-9|.
ASSLGSSPGEKLF
>TRBJ2-5|TRBV5-4|.
ASTRGLQDRAQETQY
>TRBJ1-2|TRBV10-3|.
AISDPGKSTNYGYT
>TRBJ2-1|TRBV29-1|.
SVVEGDSYNEQF
>TRBJ1-6|TRBV3-1/TRBV3-2|many
ASRGGTAEIH
>TRBJ1-2|TRBV4-2|.
ASSQDGGQGDYGYT
>TRBJ2-7|TRBV29-1|.
SVGGRGGIHEQY
>TRBJ2-5|TRBV2|.
ASSGWEETQY
>TRBJ2-5|TRBV5-6|.
ASSLLGVREETQY
>TRBJ1-1|TRBV7-2|few
ASSYRSGSDTEAF
>TRBJ1-2|TRBV30|.
AWAGSTYGYT
>TRBJ1-5|TRBV3-1/TRBV3-2|.
ASSSDGAPHQPQH
>TRBJ1-4|TRBV6-5|.
AEQGQHGEKLF
>TRBJ1-2|TRBV7-9|large
ASSLGVAGNYGYT
>TRBJ2-7|TRBV7-9|.
ASSSHRERIPYEQY